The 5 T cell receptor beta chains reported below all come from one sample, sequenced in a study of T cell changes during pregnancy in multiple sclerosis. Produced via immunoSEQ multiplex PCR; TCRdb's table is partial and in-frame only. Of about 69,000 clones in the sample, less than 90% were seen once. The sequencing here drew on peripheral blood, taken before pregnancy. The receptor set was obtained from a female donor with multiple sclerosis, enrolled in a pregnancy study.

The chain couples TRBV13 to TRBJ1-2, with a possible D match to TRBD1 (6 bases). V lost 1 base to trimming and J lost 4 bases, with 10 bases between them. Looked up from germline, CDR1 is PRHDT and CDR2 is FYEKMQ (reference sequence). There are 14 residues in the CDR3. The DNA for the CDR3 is TGTGCCAGCAGCTTAGACAGGGTCGGCTATGGCTACACCTTC. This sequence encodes CASSLDRVGYGYTF.

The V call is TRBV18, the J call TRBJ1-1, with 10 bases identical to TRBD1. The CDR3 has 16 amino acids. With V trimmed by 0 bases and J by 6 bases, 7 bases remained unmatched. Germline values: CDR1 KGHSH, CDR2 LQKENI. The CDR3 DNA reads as TGTGCCAGCTCACCACCCGGGACAGGGGTTTTGGCTGAAGCTTTCTTT. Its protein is CASSPPGTGVLAEAFF. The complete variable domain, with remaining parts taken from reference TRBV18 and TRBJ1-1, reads NAGVMQNPRHLVRRRGQEARLRCSPMKGHSHVYWYRQLPEEGLKFMVYLQKENIIDESGMPKERFSAEFPKEGPSILRIQQVVRGDSAAYFCASSPPGTGVLAEAFFGQGTRLTVV.

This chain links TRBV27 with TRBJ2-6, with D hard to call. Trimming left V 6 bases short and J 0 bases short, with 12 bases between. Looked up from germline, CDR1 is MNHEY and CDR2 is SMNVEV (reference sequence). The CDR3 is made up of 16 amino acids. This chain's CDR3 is CASSIRRSSGANVLTF. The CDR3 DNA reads TGTGCCAGCAGCATCCGACGGAGCTCTGGGGCCAACGTCCTGACTTTC. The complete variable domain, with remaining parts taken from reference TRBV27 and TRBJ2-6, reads EAQVTQNPRYLITVTGKKLTVTCSQNMNHEYMSWYRQDPGLGLRQIYYSMNVEVTDKGDVPEGYKVSRKEKRNFPLILESPSPNQTSLYFCASSIRRSSGANVLTFGAGSRLTVL.

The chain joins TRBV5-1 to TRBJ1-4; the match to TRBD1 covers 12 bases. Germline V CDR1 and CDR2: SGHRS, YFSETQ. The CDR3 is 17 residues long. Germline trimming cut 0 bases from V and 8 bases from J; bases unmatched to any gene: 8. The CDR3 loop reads CASSLGDRGHRDEKLFF. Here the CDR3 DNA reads TGCGCCAGCAGCTTGGGGGACAGGGGGCACAGGGACGAAAAACTGTTTTTT. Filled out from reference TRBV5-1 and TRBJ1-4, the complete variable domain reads KAGVTQTPRYLIKTRGQQVTLSCSPISGHRSVSWYQQTPGQGLQFLFEYFSETQRNKGNFPGRFSGRQFSNSRSEMNVSTLELGDSALYLCASSLGDRGHRDEKLFFGSGTQLSVL.

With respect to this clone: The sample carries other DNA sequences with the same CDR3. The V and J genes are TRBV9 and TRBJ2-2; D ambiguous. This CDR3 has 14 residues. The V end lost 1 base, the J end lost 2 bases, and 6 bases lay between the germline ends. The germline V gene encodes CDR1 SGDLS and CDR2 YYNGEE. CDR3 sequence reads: CASSVTSNTGELFF. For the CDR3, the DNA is TGTGCCAGCAGCGTAACCAGTAACACCGGGGAGCTGTTTTTT.